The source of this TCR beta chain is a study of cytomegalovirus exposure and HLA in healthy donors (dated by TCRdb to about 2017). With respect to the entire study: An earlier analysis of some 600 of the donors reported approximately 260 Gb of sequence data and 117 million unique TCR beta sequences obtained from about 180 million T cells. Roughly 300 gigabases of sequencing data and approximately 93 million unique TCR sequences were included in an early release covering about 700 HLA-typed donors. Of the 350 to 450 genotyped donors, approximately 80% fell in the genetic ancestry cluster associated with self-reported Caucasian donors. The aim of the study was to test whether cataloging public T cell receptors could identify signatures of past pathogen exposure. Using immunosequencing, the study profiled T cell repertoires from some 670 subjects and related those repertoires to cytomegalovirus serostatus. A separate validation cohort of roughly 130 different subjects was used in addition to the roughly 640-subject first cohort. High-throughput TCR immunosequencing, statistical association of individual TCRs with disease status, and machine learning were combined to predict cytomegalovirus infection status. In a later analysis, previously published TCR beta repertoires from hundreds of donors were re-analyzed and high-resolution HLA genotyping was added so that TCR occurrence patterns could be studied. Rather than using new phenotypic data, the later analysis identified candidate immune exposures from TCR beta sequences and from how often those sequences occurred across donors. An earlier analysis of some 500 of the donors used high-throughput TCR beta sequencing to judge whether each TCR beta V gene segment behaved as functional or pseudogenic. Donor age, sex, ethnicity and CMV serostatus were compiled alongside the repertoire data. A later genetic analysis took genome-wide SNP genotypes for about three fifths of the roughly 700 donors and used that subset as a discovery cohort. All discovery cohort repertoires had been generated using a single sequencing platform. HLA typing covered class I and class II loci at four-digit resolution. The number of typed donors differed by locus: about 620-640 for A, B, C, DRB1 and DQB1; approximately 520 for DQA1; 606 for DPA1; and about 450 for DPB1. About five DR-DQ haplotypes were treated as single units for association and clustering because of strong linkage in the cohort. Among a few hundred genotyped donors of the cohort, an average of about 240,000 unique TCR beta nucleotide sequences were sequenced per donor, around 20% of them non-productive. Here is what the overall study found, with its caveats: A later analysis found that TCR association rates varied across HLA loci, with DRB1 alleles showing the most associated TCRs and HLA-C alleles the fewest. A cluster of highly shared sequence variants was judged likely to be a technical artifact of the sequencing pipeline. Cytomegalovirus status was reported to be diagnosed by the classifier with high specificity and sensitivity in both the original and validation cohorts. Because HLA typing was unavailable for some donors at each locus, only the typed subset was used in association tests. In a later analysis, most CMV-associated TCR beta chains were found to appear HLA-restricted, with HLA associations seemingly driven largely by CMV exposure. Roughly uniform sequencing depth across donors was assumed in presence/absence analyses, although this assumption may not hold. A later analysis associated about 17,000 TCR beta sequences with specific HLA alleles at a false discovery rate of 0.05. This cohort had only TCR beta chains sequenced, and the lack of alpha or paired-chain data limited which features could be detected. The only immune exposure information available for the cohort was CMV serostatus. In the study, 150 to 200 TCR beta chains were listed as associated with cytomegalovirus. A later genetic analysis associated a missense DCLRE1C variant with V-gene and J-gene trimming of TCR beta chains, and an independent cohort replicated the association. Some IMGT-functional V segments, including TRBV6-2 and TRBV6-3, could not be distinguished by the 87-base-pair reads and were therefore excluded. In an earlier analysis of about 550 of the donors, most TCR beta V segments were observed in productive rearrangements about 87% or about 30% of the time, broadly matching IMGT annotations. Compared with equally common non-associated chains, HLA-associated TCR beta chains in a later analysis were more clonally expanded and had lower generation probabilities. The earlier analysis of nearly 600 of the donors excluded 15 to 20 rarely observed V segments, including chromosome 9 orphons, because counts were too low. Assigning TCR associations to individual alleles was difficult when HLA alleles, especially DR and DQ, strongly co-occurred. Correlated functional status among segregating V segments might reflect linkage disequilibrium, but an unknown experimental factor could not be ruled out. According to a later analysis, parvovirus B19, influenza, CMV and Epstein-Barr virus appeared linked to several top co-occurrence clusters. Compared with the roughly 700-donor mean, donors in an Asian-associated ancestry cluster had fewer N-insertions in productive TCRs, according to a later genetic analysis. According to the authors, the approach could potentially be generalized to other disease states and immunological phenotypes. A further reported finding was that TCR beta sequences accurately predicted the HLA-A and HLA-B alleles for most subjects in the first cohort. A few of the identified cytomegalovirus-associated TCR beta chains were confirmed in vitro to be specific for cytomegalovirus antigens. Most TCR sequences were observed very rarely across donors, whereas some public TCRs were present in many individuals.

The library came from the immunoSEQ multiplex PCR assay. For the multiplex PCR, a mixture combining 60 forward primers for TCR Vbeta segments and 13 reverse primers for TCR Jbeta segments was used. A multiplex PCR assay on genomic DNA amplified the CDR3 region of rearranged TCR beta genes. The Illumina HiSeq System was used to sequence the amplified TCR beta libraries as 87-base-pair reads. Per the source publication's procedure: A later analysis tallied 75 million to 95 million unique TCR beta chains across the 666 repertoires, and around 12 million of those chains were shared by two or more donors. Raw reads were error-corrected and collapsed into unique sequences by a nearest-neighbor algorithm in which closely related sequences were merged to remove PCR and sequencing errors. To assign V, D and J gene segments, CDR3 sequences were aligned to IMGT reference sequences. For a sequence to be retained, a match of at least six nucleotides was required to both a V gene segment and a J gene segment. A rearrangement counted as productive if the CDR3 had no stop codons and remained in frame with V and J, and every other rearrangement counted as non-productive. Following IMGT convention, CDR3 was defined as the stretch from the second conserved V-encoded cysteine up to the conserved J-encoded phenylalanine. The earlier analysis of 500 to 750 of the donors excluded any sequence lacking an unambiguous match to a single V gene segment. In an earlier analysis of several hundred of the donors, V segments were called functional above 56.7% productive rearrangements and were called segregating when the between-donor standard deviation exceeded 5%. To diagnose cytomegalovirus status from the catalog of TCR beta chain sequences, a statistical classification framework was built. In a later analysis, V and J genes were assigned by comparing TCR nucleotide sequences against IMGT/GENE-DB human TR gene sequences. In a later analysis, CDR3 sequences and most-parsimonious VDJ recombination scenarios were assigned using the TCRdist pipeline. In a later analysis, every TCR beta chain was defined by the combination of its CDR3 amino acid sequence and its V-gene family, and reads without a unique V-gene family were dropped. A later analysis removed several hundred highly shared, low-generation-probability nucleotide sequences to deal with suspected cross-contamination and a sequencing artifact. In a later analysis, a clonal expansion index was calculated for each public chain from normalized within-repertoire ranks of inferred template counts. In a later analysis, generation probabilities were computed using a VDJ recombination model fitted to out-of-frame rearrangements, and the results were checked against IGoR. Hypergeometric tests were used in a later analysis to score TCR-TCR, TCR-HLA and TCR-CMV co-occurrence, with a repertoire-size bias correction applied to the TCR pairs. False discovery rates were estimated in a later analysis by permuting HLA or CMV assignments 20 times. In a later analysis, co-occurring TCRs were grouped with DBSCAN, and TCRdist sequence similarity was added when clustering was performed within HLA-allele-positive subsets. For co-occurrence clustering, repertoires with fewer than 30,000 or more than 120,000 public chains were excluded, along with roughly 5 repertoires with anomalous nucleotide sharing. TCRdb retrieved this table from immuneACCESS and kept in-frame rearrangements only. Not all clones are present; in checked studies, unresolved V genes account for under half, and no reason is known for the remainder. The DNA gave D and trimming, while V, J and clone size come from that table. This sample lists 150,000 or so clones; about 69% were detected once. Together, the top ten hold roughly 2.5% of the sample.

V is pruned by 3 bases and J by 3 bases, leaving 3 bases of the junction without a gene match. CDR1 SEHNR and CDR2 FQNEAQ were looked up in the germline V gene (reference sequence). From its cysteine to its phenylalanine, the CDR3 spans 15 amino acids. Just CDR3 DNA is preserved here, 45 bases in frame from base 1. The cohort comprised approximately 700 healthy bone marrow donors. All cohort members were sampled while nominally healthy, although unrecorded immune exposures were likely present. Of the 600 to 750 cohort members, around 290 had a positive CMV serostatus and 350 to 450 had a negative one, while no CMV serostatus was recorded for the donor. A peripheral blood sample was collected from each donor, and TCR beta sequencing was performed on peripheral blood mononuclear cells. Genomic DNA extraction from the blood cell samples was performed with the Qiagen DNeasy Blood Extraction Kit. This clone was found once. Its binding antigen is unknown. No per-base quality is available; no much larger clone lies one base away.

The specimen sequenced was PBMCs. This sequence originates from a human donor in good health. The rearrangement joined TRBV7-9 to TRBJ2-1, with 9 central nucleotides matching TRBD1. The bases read TGTGCCAGCAGCTTTTGGGGACAGGGCTACAATGAGCAGTTCTTC. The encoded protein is CASSFWGQGYNEQFF. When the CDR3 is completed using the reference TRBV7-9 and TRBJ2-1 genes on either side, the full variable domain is DTGVSQNPRHKITKRGQNVTFRCDPISEHNRLYWYRQTLGQGPEFLTYFQNEAQLEKSRLLSDRFSAERPKGSFSTLEIQRTEQGDSAMYLCASSFWGQGYNEQFFGPGTRLTVL.